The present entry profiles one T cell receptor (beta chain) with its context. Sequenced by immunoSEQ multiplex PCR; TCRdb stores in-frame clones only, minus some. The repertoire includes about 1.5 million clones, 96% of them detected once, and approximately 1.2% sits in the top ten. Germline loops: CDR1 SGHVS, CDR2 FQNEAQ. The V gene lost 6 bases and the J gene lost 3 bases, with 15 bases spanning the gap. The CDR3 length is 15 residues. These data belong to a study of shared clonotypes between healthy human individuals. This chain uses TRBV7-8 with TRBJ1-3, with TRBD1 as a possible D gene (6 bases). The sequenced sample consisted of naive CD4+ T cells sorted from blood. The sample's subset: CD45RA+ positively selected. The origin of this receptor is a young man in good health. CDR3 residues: CASRTQGFFGNTIYF. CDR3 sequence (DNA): TGTGCCAGCAGAACACAGGGATTCTTTGGAAACACCATATATTTT.